Shown below are 7 T cell receptor beta chains from a single sample sequenced in a study of T cell responses to AZD1222 COVID-19 vaccine. The method was immunoSEQ multiplex PCR; TCRdb's version includes in-frame clones alone and lacks a portion of them. This table holds about 93,000 clones, around 91% found once. The source was peripheral blood, collected 28 days after the second AZD1222 dose. The receptors shown here come from an adult who received the AZD1222 COVID-19 vaccine.

The chain uses TRBV6-5 and TRBJ1-1; D is ambiguous. In germline, CDR1 is MNHEY, CDR2 SVGAGI. The CDR3 has 14 residues. The ends were cut back, 0 bases at V and 5 bases at J, with 10 bases in the middle. CDR3 amino acids: CASSYSEGATEAFF. CDR3 in DNA: TGTGCCAGCAGTTACTCAGAAGGTGCAACTGAAGCTTTCTTT.

The rearrangement links TRBV5-1 to TRBJ2-7; D may be TRBD1 or TRBD2 (6 bases each). CDR3 length: 14 residues. V was pared by 4 bases and J by 4 bases, with 15 bases between. From germline, CDR1 is SGHRS and CDR2 YFSETQ. This chain's CDR3 is CASSRRGNEYEQYF. The CDR3 coding sequence is TGCGCCAGCAGCCGGAGGGGGAATGAGTACGAGCAGTACTTC.

The chain employs TRBV18 and TRBJ1-5; D is ambiguous. Trimming took 3 bases from V and 0 from J, leaving 9 bases between them. The CDR3 covers 15 residues. Germline V lookup: CDR1 KGHSH, CDR2 LQKENI. The CDR3 region is CASSPSATSNQPQHF. Here the CDR3 DNA reads TGTGCCAGCTCACCCTCCGCCACTAGCAATCAGCCCCAGCATTTT.

As to this clone: A much bigger clone sits one base away, suggesting this may be a read error. The rearrangement joins TRBV9 to TRBJ1-2; 9 nucleotides line up with TRBD1. This CDR3 is built from 13 residues. Losses at the gene ends were 3 bases for V and 3 bases for J; bases not matched to a gene: 0. Germline CDR1 reads SGDLS; CDR2 reads YYNGEE. The CDR3 DNA is TGTGCCAGCAGCGGGACAGGGGACTATGGCTACACCTTC. This translates into CASSGTGDYGYTF.

The chain carries TRBV27 and TRBJ2-5, with D perhaps given as TRBD1 or TRBD2 (6 bases each). This CDR3 region has 16 residues. CDR1 and CDR2 from the germline V gene are MNHEY and SMNVEV (reference sequence). The germline V and J ends were trimmed by 6 bases and 3 bases, with 20 bases remaining between them. The CDR3 DNA sequence: TGTGCCAGCAGCCCCCGGGTGGGGGGCAGAGAAGAGACCCAGTACTTC. It encodes CASSPRVGGREETQYF.

In DNA, the CDR3 is TGTGCCAGCAGCCAGCCGGGACCCGGTGGGACTGAAGCTTTCTTT. Protein product: CASSQPGPGGTEAFF. V usage is TRBV25-1 and J usage is TRBJ1-1, with D tentatively TRBD1 (5 bases). V lost 6 bases to trimming and J lost 5 bases, with 19 bases between them. The CDR3 sequence is 15 residues long. Per germline, CDR1 MGHDK and CDR2 SYGVNS.

The chain recombines TRBV28 with TRBJ2-7; tentative D call: TRBD2 (7 bases). CDR1 MDHEN and CDR2 SYDVKM come from the germline V gene. The CDR3 is 14 residues long. V gave up 7 bases and J gave up 2 bases, with 15 bases separating them. This CDR3 is CASILGGGAYEQYF. In nucleotides, the CDR3 is TGTGCCAGCATCCTGGGAGGGGGAGCCTACGAGCAGTACTTC. The whole variable domain, filled in from reference TRBV28 and TRBJ2-7, reads DVKVTQSSRYLVKRTGEKVFLECVQDMDHENMFWYRQDPGLGLRLIYFSYDVKMKEKGDIPEGYSVSREKKERFSLILESASTNQTSMYLCASILGGGAYEQYFGPGTRLTVT.